Listed here is a single T cell receptor beta chain. Its antigen is currently not known. The record has no base qualities; no much larger clone is one base away. At one collaborating source in Seattle, patients were enrolled during active infection and were followed longitudinally through the course of disease. Each collaborating institution followed its own protocols to collect whole blood in K2EDTA tubes. For TCRbeta analysis, collaborator samples were shipped as frozen whole blood, as isolated PBMCs, or as DNA extracted from either sample type. The sample belongs to a study of blood T cell repertoires in COVID-19 (TCRdb year 2020). Turning to the overall study: Collaborator samples came from the United States, Italy and Spain and covered acute and convalescent phases of COVID-19. The material from the prospective study consisted of cDNA or gDNA derived from T cells, B-cell-depleted T cells, or PBMCs. Deeply sampled blood TCRbeta repertoires from subjects exposed to, actively infected with, or recovered from COVID-19 were included in the dataset. The repertoires were released in a freely available public database meant as a resource for research on the immune response to SARS-CoV-2. Samples were obtained from the ongoing ImmuneRACE study (first 160 participants) and from about 1,300 subjects provided by 6 global collaborators. Nearly every sample came with metadata listing a de-identified subject ID, COVID-19 status, age in years and sex. Where available, HLA class I and class II types were taken from metadata supplied by the sample provider and were not determined by assay-based typing.

TCRbeta CDR3 regions were amplified from genomic DNA by means of the immunoSEQ Assay, a bias-controlled multiplex PCR. On the authors' methods: Within the assay, amplification of reference gene primers was used to estimate how many nucleated cells each sample contained. To quantify the absolute abundance of each unique TCRbeta CDR3 rearrangement, sequence reads were collapsed and filtered. For each sample, productive Simpson clonality was calculated by taking the square root of Simpson's diversity index across productive rearrangements. TCRdb took this table from immuneACCESS and kept in-frame rearrangements with V and J called. Such tables lack part of the clones; where checked against another copy, unresolved V genes explain under half of the gap, and the rest is unexplained. The V and J calls and the clone size are those of that table, but D and trimming were determined from the DNA. The sample has about 68,000 clones on record, roughly 90% of them singletons. Of the sample, around 7% falls within the top ten clones.

Points the paper makes about the study in general: The amount of clinical and demographic metadata varied by source and participant and was provided uncurated.

Inclusive of the bounding cysteine and phenylalanine, the CDR3 is 14 residues long. The only DNA kept is the CDR3, 42 bases in frame from the first base. V is clipped by 12 bases and J by 2 bases, and the sequence between their germline boundaries is 16 bases long. CDR1 is given as KGHDR and CDR2 as SFDVKD, both from the germline V gene. Sequences were obtained from peripheral blood. The chain is made from TRBV24-1 and TRBJ1-5, and possibly TRBD1, on 6 matching bases. The TCR comes from a middle-aged man with COVID-19, enrolled during active disease. The DNA sequence is TGTGCCTTCCAGACCTACAGGGGCAATCAGCCCCAGCATTTT. It encodes CAFQTYRGNQPQHF.